This record covers a single TCR beta chain. The method was immunoSEQ multiplex PCR; TCRdb's version includes in-frame clones alone and lacks a portion of them. The table lists about 160,000 clones, about 86% of them singletons. This CDR3 contains 14 residues. V shed 4 bases and J shed 4 bases, with 12 bases lying between them. The germline V gene has CDR1 SGDLS and CDR2 YYNGEE. These data belong to a study of blood T cell repertoires in COVID-19. The rearrangement joins TRBV9 to TRBJ2-1, with a weak D call TRBD1 (5 bases). The sequence came from a woman between 65 and 79 years old with acute or convalescent COVID-19. The sequenced sample was peripheral blood. The CDR3 spells CASSPVGAYNEQFF. The CDR3 nucleotides read TGTGCCAGCAGCCCAGTAGGGGCATACAATGAGCAGTTCTTC.